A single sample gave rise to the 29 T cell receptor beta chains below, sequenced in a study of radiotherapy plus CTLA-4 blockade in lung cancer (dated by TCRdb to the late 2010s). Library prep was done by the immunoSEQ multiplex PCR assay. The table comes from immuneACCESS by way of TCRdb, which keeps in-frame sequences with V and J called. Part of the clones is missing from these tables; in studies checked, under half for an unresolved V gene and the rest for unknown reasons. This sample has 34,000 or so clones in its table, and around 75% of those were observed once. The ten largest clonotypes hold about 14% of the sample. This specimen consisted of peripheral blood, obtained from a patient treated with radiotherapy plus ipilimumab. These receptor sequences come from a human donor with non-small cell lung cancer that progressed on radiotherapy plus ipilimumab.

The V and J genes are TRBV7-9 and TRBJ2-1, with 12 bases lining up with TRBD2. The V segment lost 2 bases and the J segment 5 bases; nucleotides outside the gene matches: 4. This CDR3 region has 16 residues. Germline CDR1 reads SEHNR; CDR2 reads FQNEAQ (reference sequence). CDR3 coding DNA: TGTGCCAGCAGCTTACCAACTAGCGGGAGGAACAATGAGCAGTTCTTC. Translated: CASSLPTSGRNNEQFF.

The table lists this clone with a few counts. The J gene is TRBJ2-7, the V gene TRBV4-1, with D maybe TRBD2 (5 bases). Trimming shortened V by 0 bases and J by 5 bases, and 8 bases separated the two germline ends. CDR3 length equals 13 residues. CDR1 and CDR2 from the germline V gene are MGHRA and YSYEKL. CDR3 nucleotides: TGCGCCAGCAGCCAAGATCCCGGGGACGAGCAGTACTTC. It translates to CASSQDPGDEQYF.

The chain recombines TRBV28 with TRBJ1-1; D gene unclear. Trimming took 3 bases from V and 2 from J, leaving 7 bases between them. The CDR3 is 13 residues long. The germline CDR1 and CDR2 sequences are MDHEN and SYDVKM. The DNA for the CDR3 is TGTGCCAGCAGTTTGGGCTTAAACACTGAAGCTTTCTTT. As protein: CASSLGLNTEAFF. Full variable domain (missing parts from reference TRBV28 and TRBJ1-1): DVKVTQSSRYLVKRTGEKVFLECVQDMDHENMFWYRQDPGLGLRLIYFSYDVKMKEKGDIPEGYSVSREKKERFSLILESASTNQTSMYLCASSLGLNTEAFFGQGTRLTVV.

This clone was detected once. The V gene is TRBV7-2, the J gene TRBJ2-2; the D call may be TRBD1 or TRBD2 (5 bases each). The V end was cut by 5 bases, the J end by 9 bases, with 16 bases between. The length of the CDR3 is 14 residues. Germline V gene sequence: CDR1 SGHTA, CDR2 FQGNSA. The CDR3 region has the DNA TGTGCCAGCAGCGCCGTTCCGCCGGGGCGGGAGCTGTTTTTT. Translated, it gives CASSAVPPGRELFF. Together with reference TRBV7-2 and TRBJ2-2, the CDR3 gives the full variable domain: GAGVSQSPSNKVTEKGKDVELRCDPISGHTALYWYRQSLGQGLEFLIYFQGNSAPDKSGLPSDRFSAERTGGSVSTLTIQRTQQEDSAVYLCASSAVPPGRELFFGEGSRLTVL.

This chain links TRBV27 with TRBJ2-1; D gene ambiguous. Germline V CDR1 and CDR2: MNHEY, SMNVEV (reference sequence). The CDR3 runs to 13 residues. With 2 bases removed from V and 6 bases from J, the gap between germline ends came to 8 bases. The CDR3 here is CASSLDPPNEQFF. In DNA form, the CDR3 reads TGTGCCAGCAGTTTAGACCCCCCCAATGAGCAGTTCTTC.

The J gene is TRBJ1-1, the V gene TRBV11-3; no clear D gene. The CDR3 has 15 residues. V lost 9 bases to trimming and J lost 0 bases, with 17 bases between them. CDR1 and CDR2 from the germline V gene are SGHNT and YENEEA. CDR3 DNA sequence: TGTGCCAGATCGACCTGCAGTAACATGAACACTGAAGCTTTCTTT. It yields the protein CARSTCSNMNTEAFF.

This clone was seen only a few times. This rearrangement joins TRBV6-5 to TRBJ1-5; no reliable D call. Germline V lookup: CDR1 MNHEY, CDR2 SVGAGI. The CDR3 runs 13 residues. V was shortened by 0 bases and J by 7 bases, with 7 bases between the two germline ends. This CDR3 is CASSYSVGQPQHF. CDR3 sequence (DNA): TGTGCCAGCAGTTACTCGGTGGGCCAGCCCCAGCATTTT.

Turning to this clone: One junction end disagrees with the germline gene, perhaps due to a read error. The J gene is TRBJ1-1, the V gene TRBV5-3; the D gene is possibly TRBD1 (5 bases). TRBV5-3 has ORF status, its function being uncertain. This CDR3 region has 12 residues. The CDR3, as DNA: TGTGCCAGCAGCTTTCCGGGGCCTGAAGCTTTCTTT. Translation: CASSFPGPEAFF.

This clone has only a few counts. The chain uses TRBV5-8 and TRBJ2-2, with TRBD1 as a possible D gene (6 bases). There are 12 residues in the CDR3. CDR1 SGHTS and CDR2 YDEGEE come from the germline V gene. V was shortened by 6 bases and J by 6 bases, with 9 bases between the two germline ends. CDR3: CASNRDPGELFF. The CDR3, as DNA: TGTGCCAGCAACAGGGATCCCGGGGAGCTGTTTTTT. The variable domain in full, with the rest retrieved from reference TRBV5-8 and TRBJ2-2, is EAGVTQSPTHLIKTRGQQATLRCSPISGHTSVYWYQQALGLGLQFLLWYDEGEERNRGNFPPRFSGRQFPNYSSELNVNALELEDSALYLCASNRDPGELFFGEGSRLTVL.

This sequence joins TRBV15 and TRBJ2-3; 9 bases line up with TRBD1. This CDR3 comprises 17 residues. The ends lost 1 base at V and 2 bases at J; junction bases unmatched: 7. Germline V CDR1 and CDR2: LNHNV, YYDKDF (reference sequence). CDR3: CATSRARQGGSTDTQYF. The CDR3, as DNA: TGTGCCACCAGCAGAGCCCGACAGGGGGGGTCCACAGATACGCAGTATTTT.

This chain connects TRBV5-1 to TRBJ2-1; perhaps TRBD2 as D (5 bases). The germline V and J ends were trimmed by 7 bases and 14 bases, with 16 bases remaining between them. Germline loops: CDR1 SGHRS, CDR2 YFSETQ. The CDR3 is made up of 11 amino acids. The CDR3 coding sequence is TGCGCCAGCCGAGGAGCGGACTCAGAGTTCTTC. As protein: CASRGADSEFF.

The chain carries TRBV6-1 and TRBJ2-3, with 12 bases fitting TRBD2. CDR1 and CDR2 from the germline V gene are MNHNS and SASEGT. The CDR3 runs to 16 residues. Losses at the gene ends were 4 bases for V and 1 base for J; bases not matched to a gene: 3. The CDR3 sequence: CASSVLAGGGTDTQYF. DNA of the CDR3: TGTGCCAGCAGTGTACTAGCGGGGGGTGGCACAGATACGCAGTATTTT.

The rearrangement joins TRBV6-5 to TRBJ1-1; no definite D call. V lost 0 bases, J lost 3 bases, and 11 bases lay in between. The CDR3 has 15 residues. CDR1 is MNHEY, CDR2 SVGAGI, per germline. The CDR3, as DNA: TGTGCCAGCAGTTACTCGGCGGGGATCGACACTGAAGCTTTCTTT. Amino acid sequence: CASSYSAGIDTEAFF.

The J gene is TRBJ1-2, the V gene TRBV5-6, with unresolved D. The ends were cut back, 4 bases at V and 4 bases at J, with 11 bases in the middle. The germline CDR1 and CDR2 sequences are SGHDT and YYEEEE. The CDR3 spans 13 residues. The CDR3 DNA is TGTGCCAGCAGCACGGAGCGGGGCTATGGCTACACCTTC. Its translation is CASSTERGYGYTF.

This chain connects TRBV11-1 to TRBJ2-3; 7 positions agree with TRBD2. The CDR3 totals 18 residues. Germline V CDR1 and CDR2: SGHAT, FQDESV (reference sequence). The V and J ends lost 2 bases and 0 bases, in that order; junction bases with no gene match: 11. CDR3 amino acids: CASSLRRGLAASTDTQYF. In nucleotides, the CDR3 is TGTGCCAGCAGCTTAAGGAGAGGGCTAGCGGCTAGCACAGATACGCAGTATTTT.

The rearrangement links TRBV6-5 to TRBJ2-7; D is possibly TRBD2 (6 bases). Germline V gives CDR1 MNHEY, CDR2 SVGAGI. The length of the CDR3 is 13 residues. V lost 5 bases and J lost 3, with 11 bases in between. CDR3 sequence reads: CASSLAPSYEQYF. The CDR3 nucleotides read TGTGCCAGCAGTCTAGCGCCCAGCTACGAGCAGTACTTC.

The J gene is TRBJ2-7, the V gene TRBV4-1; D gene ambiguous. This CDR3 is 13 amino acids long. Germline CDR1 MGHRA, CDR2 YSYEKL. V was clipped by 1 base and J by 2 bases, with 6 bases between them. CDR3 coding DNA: TGCGCCAGCAGCCAAGCTGCCGCCTACGAGCAGTACTTC. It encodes CASSQAAAYEQYF.

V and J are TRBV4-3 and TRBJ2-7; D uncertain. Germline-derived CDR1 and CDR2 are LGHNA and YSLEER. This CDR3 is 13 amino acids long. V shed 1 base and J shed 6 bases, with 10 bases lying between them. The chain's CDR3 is CASSQGTFSEQYF. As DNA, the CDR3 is TGCGCCAGCAGCCAAGGAACCTTCTCCGAGCAGTACTTC.

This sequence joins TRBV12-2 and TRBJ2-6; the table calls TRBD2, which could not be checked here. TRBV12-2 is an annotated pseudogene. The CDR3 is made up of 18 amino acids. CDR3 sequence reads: CASRSDKTPQSRANVLTF. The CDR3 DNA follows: TGTGCAAGTCGCAGTGATAAGACTCCACAAAGTCGGGCCAACGTCCTGACTTTC.

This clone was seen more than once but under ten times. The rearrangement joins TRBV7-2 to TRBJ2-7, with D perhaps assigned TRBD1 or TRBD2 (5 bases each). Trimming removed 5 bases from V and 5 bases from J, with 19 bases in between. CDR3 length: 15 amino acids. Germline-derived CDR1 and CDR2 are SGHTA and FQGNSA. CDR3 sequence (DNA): TGTGCCAGCAGCCTCAGGTCCGCCGGGACCCACGAGCAGTACTTC. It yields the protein CASSLRSAGTHEQYF.

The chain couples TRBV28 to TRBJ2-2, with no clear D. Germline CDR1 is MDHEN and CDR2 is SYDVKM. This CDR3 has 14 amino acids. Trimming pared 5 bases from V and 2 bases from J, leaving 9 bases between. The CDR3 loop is CASSLGPNTGELFF. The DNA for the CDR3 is TGTGCCAGCAGTCTAGGGCCTAACACCGGGGAGCTGTTTTTT.

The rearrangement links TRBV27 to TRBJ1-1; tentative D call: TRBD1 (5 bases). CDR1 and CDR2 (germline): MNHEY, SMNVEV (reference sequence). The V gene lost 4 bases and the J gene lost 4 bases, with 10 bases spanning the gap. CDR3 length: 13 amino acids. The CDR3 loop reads CASSYTGGTEAFF. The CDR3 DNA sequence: TGTGCCAGCAGTTACACAGGAGGCACTGAAGCTTTCTTT.

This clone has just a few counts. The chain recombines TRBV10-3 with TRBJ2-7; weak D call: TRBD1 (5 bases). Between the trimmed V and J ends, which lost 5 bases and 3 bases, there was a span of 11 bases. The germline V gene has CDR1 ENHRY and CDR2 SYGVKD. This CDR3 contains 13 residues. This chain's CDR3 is CAISLGHRYEQYF. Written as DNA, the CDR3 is TGTGCCATCAGTCTCGGACACCGCTACGAGCAGTACTTC.

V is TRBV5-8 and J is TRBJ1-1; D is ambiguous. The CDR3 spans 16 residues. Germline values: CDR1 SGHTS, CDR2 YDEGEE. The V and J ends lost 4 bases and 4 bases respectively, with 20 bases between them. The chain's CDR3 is CASSPVSKVSGTEAFF. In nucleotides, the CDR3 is TGTGCCAGCAGCCCCGTAAGTAAAGTCTCGGGCACTGAAGCTTTCTTT.

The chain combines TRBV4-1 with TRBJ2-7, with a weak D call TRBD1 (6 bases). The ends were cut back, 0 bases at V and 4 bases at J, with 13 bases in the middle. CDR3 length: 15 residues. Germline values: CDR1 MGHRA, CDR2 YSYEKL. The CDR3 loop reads CASSQEDGQIYEQYF. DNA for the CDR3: TGCGCCAGCAGCCAAGAGGACGGACAGATATACGAGCAGTACTTC.

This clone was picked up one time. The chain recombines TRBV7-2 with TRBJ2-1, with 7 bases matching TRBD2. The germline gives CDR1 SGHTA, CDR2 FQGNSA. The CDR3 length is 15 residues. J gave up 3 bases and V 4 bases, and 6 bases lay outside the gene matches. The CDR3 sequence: CASSSGLGHYNEQFF. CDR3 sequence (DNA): TGTGCCAGCAGCTCTGGACTAGGACACTACAATGAGCAGTTCTTC.

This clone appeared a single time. The CDR3 reads CASSLRDSTDTQYF. CDR3 nucleotide sequence: TGTGCCAGCAGCTTAAGGGACTCCACAGATACGCAGTATTTT. The genes are TRBV11-2 and TRBJ2-3; D perhaps matches TRBD2 (6 bases). V was shortened by 2 bases and J by 2 bases, with 8 bases between the two germline ends. This CDR3 has 14 amino acids. The germline V gene has CDR1 SGHAT and CDR2 FQNNGV.

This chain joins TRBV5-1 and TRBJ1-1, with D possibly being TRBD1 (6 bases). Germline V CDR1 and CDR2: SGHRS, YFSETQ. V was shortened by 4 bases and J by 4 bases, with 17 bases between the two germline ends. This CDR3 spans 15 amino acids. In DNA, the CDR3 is TGCGCCAGCAGCGAAGCACAGGGTTGGAGCACTGAAGCTTTCTTT. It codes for CASSEAQGWSTEAFF.

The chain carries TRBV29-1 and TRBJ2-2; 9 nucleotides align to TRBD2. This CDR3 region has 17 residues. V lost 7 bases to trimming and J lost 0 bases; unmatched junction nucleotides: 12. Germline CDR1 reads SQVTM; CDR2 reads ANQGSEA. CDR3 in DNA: TGCAGCGCCCATTGGGCTAGCGGGACGTCGAACACCGGGGAGCTGTTTTTT. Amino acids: CSAHWASGTSNTGELFF.